A selection of T cell receptor beta chains follows, all from one sample in a study of cytomegalovirus exposure and HLA in healthy donors. Libraries were prepared by immunoSEQ multiplex PCR; TCRdb keeps only in-frame clonotypes and omits some of them. The sample records approximately 150,000 clones, around four fifths being singletons. Sequenced input: PBMCs. These receptors were collected from a male donor in good health and CMV-seropositive. The CDR3 runs from the conserved cysteine through the conserved F or W. The D gene is left open where the match is weak. Size tells how often a clone was seen (once, few, many) or the class of an expanded clone, and some rows leave it out.

>TRBD1|15|NA|TRBV11-2|TRBJ2-1
TGTGCCAGCAGCCCCTGGACAGGGGCGTACAATGAGCAGTTCTTC
CASSPWTGAYNEQFF
>NA|14|few|TRBV5-1|TRBJ2-7
TGCGCCAGCAGCTTGGGCACACAGCCCTACGAGCAGTACTTC
CASSLGTQPYEQYF
>NA|14|NA|TRBV4-1|TRBJ2-7
TGCGCCAGCAGCCAGGCGGATAGCTCCTACGAGCAGTACTTC
CASSQADSSYEQYF
>NA|15|NA|TRBV4-1|TRBJ2-2
TGCGCCAGCAGCCCGGGACTCACAGACACCGGGGAGCTGTTTTTT
CASSPGLTDTGELFF
>NA|17|NA|TRBV4-3|TRBJ2-2
TGCGCCAGCAGCCAAGAATTGGCAGGGGAAGCAGACGGGGAGCTGTTTTTT
CASSQELAGEADGELFF
>NA|15|NA|TRBV7-9|TRBJ1-1
TGTGCCAGCAGCTCCCACTATAGTAGGGGCACTGAAGCTTTCTTT
CASSSHYSRGTEAFF
>NA|18|NA|TRBV15|TRBJ1-1
TGTGCCACCAGCAGTGACCTGGTATCGGGGGGGAGGAACACTGAAGCTTTCTTT
CATSSDLVSGGRNTEAFF
>NA|13|NA|TRBV5-4|TRBJ2-7
TGTGCCAGCAGCTTTGAACAGGTCTACGAGCAGTACTTC
CASSFEQVYEQYF
>NA|14|once|TRBV14|TRBJ2-3
TGTGCCAGCAGTTATGGGGGCCGGGCAGATACGCAGTATTTT
CASSYGGRADTQYF
>NA|13|NA|TRBV7-6|TRBJ1-3
TGTGCCAGCAGTACAGGGTTAGGAAACACCATATATTTT
CASSTGLGNTIYF
>NA|13|NA|TRBV27|TRBJ1-6
TGTGCCAGCAGTTTAGAAGGGGGTTCACCCCTCCACTTT
CASSLEGGSPLHF
>NA|13|NA|TRBV11-2|TRBJ1-1
TGTGCCAGCAGTCCAGGGGTAGGCACTGAAGCTTTCTTT
CASSPGVGTEAFF
>NA|15|NA|TRBV5-1|TRBJ2-3
TGCGCCAGCAGCTTTCCGGGTGATAGCACAGATACGCAGTATTTT
CASSFPGDSTDTQYF
>TRBD1|15|NA|TRBV19|TRBJ2-7
TGTGCCAGTAGTAGACCAACAGGGGGCTCCTACGAGCAGTACTTC
CASSRPTGGSYEQYF
>TRBD2|15|NA|TRBV6-6|TRBJ2-1
TGTGCCAGCATCACACTAGCGGGGGGACGCAATGAGCAGTTCTTC
CASITLAGGRNEQFF
>NA|12|NA|TRBV7-6|TRBJ2-7
TGTGCCAGCTCCGCGGGGTATGACGAGCAGTACTTC
CASSAGYDEQYF
>TRBD1|16|NA|TRBV29-1|TRBJ2-2
TGCAGCGTTGAATCTCAGGGGGATAGGAACACCGGGGAGCTGTTTTTT
CSVESQGDRNTGELFF
>NA|15|NA|TRBV5-1|TRBJ2-3
TGCGCCAGCAGCTTGGTGGGGGGTTTTGGAGGTACGCAGTATTTT
CASSLVGGFGGTQYF
>NA|15|NA|TRBV6-5|TRBJ2-7
TGTGCCAGCAGTTATGAAAAGGGGCACGCTTCCGAGCAGTACTTC
CASSYEKGHASEQYF
>NA|11|NA|TRBV29-1|TRBJ1-4
TGCAGCGTTGAACCCCCAGGGAAACTGTTTTTT
CSVEPPGKLFF
>TRBD1|15|NA|TRBV5-1|TRBJ2-2
TGCGCCAGCAGCGAGGGGACAGGGGGTTCCGGGGAGCTGTTTTTT
CASSEGTGGSGELFF
>TRBD2|16|NA|TRBV5-5|TRBJ2-2
TGTGCCAGCAGCTTAAGGCGGGGGACTAACACCGGGGAGCTGTTTTTT
CASSLRRGTNTGELFF
>TRBD1|15|NA|TRBV5-1|TRBJ2-1
TGCGCCAGCAGCTTAGTATACAGGGGGGATAATGAGCAGTTCTTC
CASSLVYRGDNEQFF
>TRBD1|14|NA|TRBV6-1|TRBJ2-1
TGTGCCAGCAGTGAGGGACAGGGGCCCGATGAGCAGTTCTTC
CASSEGQGPDEQFF
>TRBD1|15|NA|TRBV13|TRBJ1-2
TGTGCCAGCAGCTTAGGGGGACAGGGTACCTATGGCTACACCTTC
CASSLGGQGTYGYTF
>NA|16|NA|TRBV7-8|TRBJ1-1
TGTGCCAGCAGCCCAGAAACACCCGTCGGGGACACTGAAGCTTTCTTT
CASSPETPVGDTEAFF
>TRBD1|14|NA|TRBV7-3|TRBJ2-3
TGTGCCAGCAGCTTACGAGACAGGGACGATACGCAGTATTTT
CASSLRDRDDTQYF
>NA|15|NA|TRBV7-9|TRBJ1-3
TGTGCCAGCAGCCGTGACGCGGACTCTGGAAACACCATATATTTT
CASSRDADSGNTIYF
>NA|14|NA|TRBV14|TRBJ1-3
TGTGCCAGCAGCCCGGGACACTCTGGAAACACCATATATTTT
CASSPGHSGNTIYF
>NA|18|NA|TRBV7-6|TRBJ2-3
TGTGCCAGCAGCCCCTGGGGCGGGGGCAAATCTAGCACAGATACGCAGTATTTT
CASSPWGGGKSSTDTQYF
>TRBD1|14|medium-sized|TRBV10-2|TRBJ2-7
TGCGCCAGCAGTGATACAGGGGGGATCTACGAGCAGTACTTC
CASSDTGGIYEQYF
>TRBD1|13|NA|TRBV18|TRBJ1-1
TGTGCCAGCGGAAAAACAGGGGACCCTGAAGCTTTCTTT
CASGKTGDPEAFF
>TRBD1|18|NA|TRBV7-8|TRBJ2-1
TGTGCCAGCAGCCCACGGACAGGCCTACTAGTTTGGCACAATGAGCAGTTCTTC
CASSPRTGLLVWHNEQFF
>NA|15|NA|TRBV6-5|TRBJ2-3
TGTGCCAGCAGTTACGCCAGGATTAGCACAGATACGCAGTATTTT
CASSYARISTDTQYF
>NA|14|few|TRBV5-5|TRBJ2-7
TGTGCCAGCAGCTTCAGGATACCTACTTCCGAGCAGTACTTC
CASSFRIPTSEQYF